Presented here are 8 T cell receptor beta chains from one specimen sequenced in a study of breast tumors, draining lymph nodes, adjacent tissues. Samples came from axillary lymph nodes draining the breast cancer. TCRdb re-called the multiplex PCR reads with MiXCR, one entry per CDR3 protein. This table holds roughly 80,000 distinct CDR3 sequences, approximately 20% found once. The specimen sequenced was axillary lymph node tissue. The receptors come from a female donor with breast cancer. Some clones in this sample may be carry-over from other donors' samples.

This clonotype was seen at least ten times. This sequence joins TRBV19 and TRBJ1-2; D possibly corresponds to TRBD1 (6 bases). Germline V gene data show CDR1 as LNHDA and CDR2 as SQIVND (reference sequence). CDR3 length: 13 residues. V gave up 7 bases and J gave up 3 bases, with 12 bases separating them. CDR3 DNA: TGTGCCAGTACCGCCCCAGGGGACTATGGCTACACCTTC. Amino acids: CASTAPGDYGYTF.

The chain joins TRBV4-3 to TRBJ2-7; D might be TRBD2 (5 bases). V was pared by 0 bases and J by 5 bases, with 17 bases between. Germline loops: CDR1 LGHNA, CDR2 YSLEER. CDR3 length: 16 residues. The CDR3 DNA reads as TGCGCCAGCAGCCAAGATACCGGGTTCGTCGGGAACGAGCAGTACTTC. Encoded protein: CASSQDTGFVGNEQYF.

This clonotype came up many times. The chain employs TRBV6-5 and TRBJ2-7; D not resolved. CDR3 size: 13 residues. V lost 0 bases and J 4 bases, leaving 7 bases between the germline ends. The germline V gene encodes CDR1 MNHEY and CDR2 SVGAGI. The CDR3 is CASSYSTMYEQYF. Here the CDR3 DNA reads TGTGCCAGCAGTTACTCGACGATGTACGAGCAGTACTTC.

This clonotype has a count of ten or more. The chain has TRBV4-1 and TRBJ2-7, with 15 nucleotides matching TRBD2. The CDR3 length is 18 residues. Germline CDR1 is MGHRA and CDR2 is YSYEKL. Trimming at V came to 4 bases and at J to 1 base, leaving 8 bases not matched to a gene. The CDR3 DNA follows: TGCGCCAGCAGCCCTGGACTAGCGGGAGGGCCTGGGTCCTACGAGCAGTACTTC. Residues: CASSPGLAGGPGSYEQYF.

This clonotype came up many times. This CDR3 is missing its conserved last phenylalanine or tryptophan, likely due to a read error. The chain recombines TRBV7-2 with TRBJ2-5; unclear D gene. The V gene lost 5 bases and the J gene lost 4 bases, with 17 bases spanning the gap. CDR1 is SGHTA, CDR2 FQGNSA, per germline. The CDR3 length is 15 residues. CDR3 DNA sequence: TGTGCCAGCAGCCCCACGATTGTGATGAGAGAGACCCAGTACCTC. Translated, it gives CASSPTIVMRETQYL.

This rearrangement joins TRBV19 to TRBJ1-5; weak D call: TRBD1 (6 bases). Germline assignment: CDR1 LNHDA and CDR2 SQIVND (reference sequence). Trimming left V 6 bases short and J 9 bases short, with 18 bases between. The length of the CDR3 is 14 residues. The CDR3 DNA sequence: TGTGCCAGTAGGGGCCGACAGGACCGTCGGCCCCAGCATTTT. Encoded protein: CASRGRQDRRPQHF.

This clonotype was seen many times. The chain is built from TRBV10-3 and TRBJ1-5; tentatively, D is TRBD1 (5 bases). CDR3 length: 13 residues. V dropped 5 bases and J dropped 4 bases, with 9 bases sitting between them. Germline lookup yields CDR1 ENHRY and CDR2 SYGVKD. The CDR3: CAISRDGNQPQHF. CDR3 coding DNA: TGTGCCATCAGTAGGGACGGTAATCAGCCCCAGCATTTT.

This clonotype was seen ten or more times. The chain combines TRBV15 with TRBJ1-2; D uncertain. Germline V lookup: CDR1 LNHNV, CDR2 YYDKDF (reference sequence). Between the trimmed V and J ends, which lost 0 bases and 9 bases, there was a span of 17 bases. The length of the CDR3 is 15 residues. The CDR3 region is CATSREPTAAWSYTF. The CDR3 DNA reads TGTGCCACCAGCAGAGAGCCCACGGCGGCCTGGAGCTACACCTTC.